This T cell receptor beta chain was sequenced for a study of regulatory T cells in long-lasting Graves disease. Study context: Graves' patients, newly diagnosed, had taken antithyroid drugs under 3 months.

HTBI primers from iRepertoire and Arm-PCR of CDR3 regions yielded the TCR beta libraries. As processed by the authors: Identified segments across samples numbered roughly 60 TRBV and more than 12 TRBJ. TCRdb used MiXCR to reprocess the multiplex PCR reads, holding one entry per CDR3 protein. TCRdb's processing, not the authors', yielded these V and J calls. This sample yields fewer than 450,000 distinct CDR3 sequences, of which approximately 15% are seen a single time; about 8% belongs to the top ten. This clonotype was picked up a small number of times. There are 17 residues in the CDR3. In germline, CDR1 is DFQATT, CDR2 SNEGSKA (reference sequence). Trimming cost V 0 bases and J 5 bases; bases outside gene matches: 10. Regarding time point: newly diagnosed GD, antithyroid drugs for less than 3 months. From PBMCs, RNA was extracted and then used to make the TCR library. Peripheral blood, at 8.5 to 9 milliliters, went into EDTA tubes.

These data were also filed under a second study, of T cells in Graves' hyperthyroidism and ophthalmopathy. That paper adds: An initial round of RT-PCR targeting the TCR CDR3 relied on the HTBI primer set.

This TCR came from a woman aged 35 to 49 with Graves disease. Sample: peripheral blood mononuclear cells (PBMCs), taken at new diagnosis, from a patient treated with antithyroid drugs. This chain connects TRBV20-1 to TRBJ1-6; the match to TRBD1 covers 7 bases. The CDR3 coding sequence is TGCAGTGCTAGAGACCAACTCACAGGGGCCAATAATTCACCCCTCCACTTT. Protein: CSARDQLTGANNSPLHF.